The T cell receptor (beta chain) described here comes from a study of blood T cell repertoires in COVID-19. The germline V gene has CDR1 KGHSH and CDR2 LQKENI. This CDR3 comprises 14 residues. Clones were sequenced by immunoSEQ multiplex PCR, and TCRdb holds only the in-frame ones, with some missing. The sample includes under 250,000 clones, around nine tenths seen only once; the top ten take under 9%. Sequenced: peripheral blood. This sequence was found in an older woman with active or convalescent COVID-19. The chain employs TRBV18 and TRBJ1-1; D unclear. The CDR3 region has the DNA TGTACCGCGAGACCAGGAGGCCCGAACACTGAAGCTTTCTTT. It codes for CTARPGGPNTEAFF.